This TCR beta chain was identified during a study of CD8+ T cells in alopecia areata. The treatment here: oral pan-JAK inhibitor, 5-10 mg twice daily. Lesional scalp tissue (obtained by punch biopsy) and peripheral blood were collected from alopecia areata patients. Notes on the study in general: Uncertain still, given a single nonresponder, is whether baseline CD8+ expansion links to response. Lesional scalp, notably in alopecia totalis/universalis, had clonality above that of normal scalp.

The sequencing template was cDNA reverse transcribed from extracted RNA. Assay: immunoSEQ multiplex PCR; the TCRdb copy retains only in-frame clones and omits some. This table holds some 180,000 clones, approximately 50% found once. Germline-derived CDR1 and CDR2 are MNHEY and SVGAGI. The CDR3 is made up of 11 amino acids. The V end was cut by 6 bases, the J end by 6 bases, with 9 bases between. Details on this clone: The antigen remains undetermined. Just one base apart from a much larger clone, this may be a read error.

The clonotype was recovered from a human donor with alopecia areata. The V gene is TRBV6-5, the J gene TRBJ2-7; D is possibly TRBD2 (5 bases). The specimen was CD8+ T cells sorted from blood, collected at week 52, from a patient treated with tofacitinib. The CDR3 spells CASSRGSEQYF. CDR3 nucleotides: TGTGCCAGCAGCCGGGGATCCGAGCAGTACTTC.